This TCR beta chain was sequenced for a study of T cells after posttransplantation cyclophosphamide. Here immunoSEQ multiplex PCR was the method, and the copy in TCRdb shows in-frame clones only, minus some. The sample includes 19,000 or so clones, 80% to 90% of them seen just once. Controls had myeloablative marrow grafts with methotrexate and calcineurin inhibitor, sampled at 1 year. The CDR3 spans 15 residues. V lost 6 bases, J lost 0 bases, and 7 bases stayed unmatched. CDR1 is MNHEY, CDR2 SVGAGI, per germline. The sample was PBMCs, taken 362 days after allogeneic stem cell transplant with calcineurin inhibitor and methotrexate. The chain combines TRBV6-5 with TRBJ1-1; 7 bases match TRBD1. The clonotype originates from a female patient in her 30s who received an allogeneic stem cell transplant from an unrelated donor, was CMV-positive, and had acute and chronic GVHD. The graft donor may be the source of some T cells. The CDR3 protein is CASSPLDRMNTEAFF. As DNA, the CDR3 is TGTGCCAGCAGCCCGCTGGACAGGATGAACACTGAAGCTTTCTTT.